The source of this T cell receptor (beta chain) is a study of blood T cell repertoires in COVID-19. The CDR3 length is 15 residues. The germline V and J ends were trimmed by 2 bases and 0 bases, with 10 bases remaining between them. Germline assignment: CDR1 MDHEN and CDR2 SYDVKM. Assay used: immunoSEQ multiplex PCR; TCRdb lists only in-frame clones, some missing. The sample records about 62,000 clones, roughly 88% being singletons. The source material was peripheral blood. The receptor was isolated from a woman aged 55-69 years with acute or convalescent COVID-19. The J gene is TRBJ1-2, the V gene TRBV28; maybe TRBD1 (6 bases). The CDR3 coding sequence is TGTGCCAGCAGTTTAGGGGGCTGGGCTAACTATGGCTACACCTTC. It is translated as CASSLGGWANYGYTF.